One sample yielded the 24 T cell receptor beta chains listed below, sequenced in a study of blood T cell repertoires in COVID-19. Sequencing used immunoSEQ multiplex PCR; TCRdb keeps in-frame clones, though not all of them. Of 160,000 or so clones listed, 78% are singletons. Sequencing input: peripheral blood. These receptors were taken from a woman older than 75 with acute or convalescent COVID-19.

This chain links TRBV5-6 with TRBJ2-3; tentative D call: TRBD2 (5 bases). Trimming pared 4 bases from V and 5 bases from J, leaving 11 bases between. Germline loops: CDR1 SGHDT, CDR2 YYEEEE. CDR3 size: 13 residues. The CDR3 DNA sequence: TGTGCCAGCAGCCGTCTAGCAGGAGATACGCAGTATTTT. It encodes CASSRLAGDTQYF.

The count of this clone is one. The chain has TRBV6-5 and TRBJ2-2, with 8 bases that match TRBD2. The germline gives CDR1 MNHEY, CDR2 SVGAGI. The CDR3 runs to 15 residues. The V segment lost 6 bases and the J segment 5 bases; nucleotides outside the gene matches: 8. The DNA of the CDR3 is TGTGCCAGCAGGCCGGGAGGGCCGGGGACCGGGGAGCTGTTTTTT. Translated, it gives CASRPGGPGTGELFF.

The CDR3: CASSQEGGVYGYTF. The CDR3 DNA follows: TGTGCCAGCAGCCAAGAAGGGGGCGTCTATGGCTACACCTTC. The J gene is TRBJ1-2, the V gene TRBV3-1 (or the pseudogene TRBV3-2), with 7 bases aligning to TRBD1. V dropped 0 bases and J dropped 4; count of bases not matched to a gene: 2. This CDR3 has 14 amino acids. Per germline, CDR1 LGHDT and CDR2 YNNKEL (reference sequence).

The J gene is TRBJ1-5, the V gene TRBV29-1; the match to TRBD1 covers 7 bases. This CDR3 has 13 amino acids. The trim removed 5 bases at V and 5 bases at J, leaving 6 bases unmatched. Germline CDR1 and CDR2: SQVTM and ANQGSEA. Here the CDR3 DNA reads TGCAGCGTTCGACAGGGCACGCATCAGCCCCAGCATTTT. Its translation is CSVRQGTHQPQHF. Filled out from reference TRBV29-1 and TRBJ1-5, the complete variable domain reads SAVISQKPSRDICQRGTSLTIQCQVDSQVTMMFWYRQQPGQSLTLIATANQGSEATYESGFVIDKFPISRPNLTFSTLTVSNMSPEDSSIYLCSVRQGTHQPQHFGDGTRLSIL.

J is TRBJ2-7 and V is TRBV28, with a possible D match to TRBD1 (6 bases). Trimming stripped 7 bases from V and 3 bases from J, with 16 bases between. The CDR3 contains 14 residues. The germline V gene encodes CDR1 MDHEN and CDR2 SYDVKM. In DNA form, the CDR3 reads TGTGCCAGCATTGGCTCCGGGACACTCTACGAGCAGTACTTC. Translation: CASIGSGTLYEQYF.

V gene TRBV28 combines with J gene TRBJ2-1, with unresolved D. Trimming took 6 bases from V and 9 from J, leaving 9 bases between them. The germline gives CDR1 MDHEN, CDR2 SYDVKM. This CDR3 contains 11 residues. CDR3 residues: CASRSFSEQFF. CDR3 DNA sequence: TGTGCCAGCAGATCTTTCAGTGAGCAGTTCTTC.

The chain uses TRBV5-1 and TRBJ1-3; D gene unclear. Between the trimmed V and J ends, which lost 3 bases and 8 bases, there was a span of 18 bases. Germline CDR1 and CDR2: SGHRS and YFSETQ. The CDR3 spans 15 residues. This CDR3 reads CASSSRPGLGDTIYF. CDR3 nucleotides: TGCGCCAGCAGCTCGAGACCAGGTCTCGGGGACACCATATATTTT.

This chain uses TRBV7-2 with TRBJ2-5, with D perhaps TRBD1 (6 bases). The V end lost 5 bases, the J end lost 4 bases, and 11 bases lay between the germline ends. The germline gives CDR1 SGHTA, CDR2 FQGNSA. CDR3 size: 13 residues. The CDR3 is CASSARQVETQYF. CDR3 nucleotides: TGTGCCAGCAGCGCCAGACAGGTAGAGACCCAGTACTTC.

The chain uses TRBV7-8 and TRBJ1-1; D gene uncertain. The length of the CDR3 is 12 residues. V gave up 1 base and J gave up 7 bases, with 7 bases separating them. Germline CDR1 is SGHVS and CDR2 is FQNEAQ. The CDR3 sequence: CASSLDGGEAFF. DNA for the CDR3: TGTGCCAGCAGCTTAGATGGCGGTGAAGCTTTCTTT.

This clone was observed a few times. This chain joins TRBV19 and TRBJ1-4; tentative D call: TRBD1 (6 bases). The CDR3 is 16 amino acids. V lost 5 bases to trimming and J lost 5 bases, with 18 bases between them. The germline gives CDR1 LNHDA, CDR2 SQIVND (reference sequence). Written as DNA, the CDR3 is TGTGCCAGTAGTTCCCGTCGACAGGCCCACAATGAAAAACTGTTTTTT. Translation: CASSSRRQAHNEKLFF.

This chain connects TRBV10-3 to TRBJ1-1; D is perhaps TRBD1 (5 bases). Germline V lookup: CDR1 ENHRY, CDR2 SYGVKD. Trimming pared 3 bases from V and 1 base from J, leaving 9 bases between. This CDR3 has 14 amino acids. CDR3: CAISEGVENTEAFF. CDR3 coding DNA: TGTGCCATCAGTGAAGGGGTGGAGAACACTGAAGCTTTCTTT.

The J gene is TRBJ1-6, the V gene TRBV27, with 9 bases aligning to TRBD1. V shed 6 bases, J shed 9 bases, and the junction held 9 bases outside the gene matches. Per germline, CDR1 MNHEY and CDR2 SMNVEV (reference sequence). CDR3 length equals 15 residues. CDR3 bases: TGTGCCAGCAGCCTCCGGGACAGGGATGGTTCACCCCTCCACTTT. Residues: CASSLRDRDGSPLHF.

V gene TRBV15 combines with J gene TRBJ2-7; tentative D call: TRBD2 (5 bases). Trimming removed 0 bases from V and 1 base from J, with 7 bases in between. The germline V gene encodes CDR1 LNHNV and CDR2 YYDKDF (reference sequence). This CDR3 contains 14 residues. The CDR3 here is CATSRDRGSYEQYF. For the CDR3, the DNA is TGTGCCACCAGCAGAGATCGGGGTTCCTACGAGCAGTACTTC.

CDR3 sequence: CASSLMGQGATGELFF. The CDR3 nucleotides are TGTGCCAGCAGCCTAATGGGGCAGGGTGCCACCGGGGAGCTGTTTTTT. The V call is TRBV3-1 (or the pseudogene TRBV3-2), the J call TRBJ2-2, with a weak D call TRBD1 (5 bases). CDR1 LGHDT and CDR2 YNNKEL come from the germline V gene (reference sequence). Trimming stripped 4 bases from V and 4 bases from J, with 16 bases between. CDR3 length: 16 amino acids.

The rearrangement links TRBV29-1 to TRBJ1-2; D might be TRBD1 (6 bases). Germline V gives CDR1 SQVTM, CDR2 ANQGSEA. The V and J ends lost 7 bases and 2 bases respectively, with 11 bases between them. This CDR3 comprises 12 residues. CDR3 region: CSARTENYGYTF. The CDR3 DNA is TGCAGCGCACGGACAGAGAACTATGGCTACACCTTC.

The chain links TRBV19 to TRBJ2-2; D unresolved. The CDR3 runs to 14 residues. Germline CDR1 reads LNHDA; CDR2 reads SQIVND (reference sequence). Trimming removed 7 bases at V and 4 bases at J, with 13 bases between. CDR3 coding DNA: TGTGCCAGTACCTCTTGGGCCCGCACCGGGGAGCTGTTTTTT. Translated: CASTSWARTGELFF.

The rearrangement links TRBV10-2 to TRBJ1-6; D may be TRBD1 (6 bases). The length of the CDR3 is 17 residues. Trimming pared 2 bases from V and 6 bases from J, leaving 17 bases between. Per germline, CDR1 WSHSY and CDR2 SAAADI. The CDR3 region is CASSERGAEVGNSPLHF. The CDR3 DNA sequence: TGCGCCAGCAGTGAGCGGGGGGCGGAGGTCGGTAATTCACCCCTCCACTTT.

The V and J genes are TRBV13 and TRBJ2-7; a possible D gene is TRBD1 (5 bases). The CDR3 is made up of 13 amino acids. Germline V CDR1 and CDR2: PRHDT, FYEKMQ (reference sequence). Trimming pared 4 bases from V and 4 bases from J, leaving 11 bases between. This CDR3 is CASSSSPGYEQYF. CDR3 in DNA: TGTGCCAGCAGCTCTAGTCCAGGGTACGAGCAGTACTTC.

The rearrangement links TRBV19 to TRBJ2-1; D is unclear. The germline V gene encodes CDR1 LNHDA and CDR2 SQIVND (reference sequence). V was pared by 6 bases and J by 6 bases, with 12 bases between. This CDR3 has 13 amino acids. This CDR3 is CASRRPSSNEQFF. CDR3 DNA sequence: TGTGCCAGTAGGAGGCCCTCATCCAATGAGCAGTTCTTC.

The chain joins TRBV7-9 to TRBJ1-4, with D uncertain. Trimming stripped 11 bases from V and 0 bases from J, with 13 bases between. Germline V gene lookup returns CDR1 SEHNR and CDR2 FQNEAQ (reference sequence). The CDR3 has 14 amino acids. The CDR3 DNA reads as TGTGCCGTCAGCACAGATGCAACTAATGAAAAACTGTTTTTT. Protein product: CAVSTDATNEKLFF.

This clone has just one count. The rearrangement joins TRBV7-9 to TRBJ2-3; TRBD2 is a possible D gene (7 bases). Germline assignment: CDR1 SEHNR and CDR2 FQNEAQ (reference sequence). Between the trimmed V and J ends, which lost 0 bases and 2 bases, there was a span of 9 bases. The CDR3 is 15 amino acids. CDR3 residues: CASSLAGGPTDTQYF. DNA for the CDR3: TGTGCCAGCAGCTTAGCGGGGGGGCCCACAGATACGCAGTATTTT.

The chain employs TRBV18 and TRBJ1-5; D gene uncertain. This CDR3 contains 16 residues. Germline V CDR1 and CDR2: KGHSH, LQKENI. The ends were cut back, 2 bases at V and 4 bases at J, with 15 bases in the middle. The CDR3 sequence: CASSPVNGVMNQPQHF. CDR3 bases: TGTGCCAGCTCACCAGTTAATGGAGTAATGAATCAGCCCCAGCATTTT. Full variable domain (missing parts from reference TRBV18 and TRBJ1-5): NAGVMQNPRHLVRRRGQEARLRCSPMKGHSHVYWYRQLPEEGLKFMVYLQKENIIDESGMPKERFSAEFPKEGPSILRIQQVVRGDSAAYFCASSPVNGVMNQPQHFGDGTRLSIL.

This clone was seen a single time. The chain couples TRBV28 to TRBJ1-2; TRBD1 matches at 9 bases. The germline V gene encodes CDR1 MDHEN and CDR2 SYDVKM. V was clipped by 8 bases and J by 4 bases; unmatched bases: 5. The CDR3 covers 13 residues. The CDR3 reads CASCGQGSYGYTF. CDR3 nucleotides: TGTGCCAGCTGTGGACAGGGGAGCTATGGCTACACCTTC.

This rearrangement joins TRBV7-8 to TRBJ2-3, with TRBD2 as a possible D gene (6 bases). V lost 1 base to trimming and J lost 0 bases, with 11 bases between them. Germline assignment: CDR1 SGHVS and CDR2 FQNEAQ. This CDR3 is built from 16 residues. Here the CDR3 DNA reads TGTGCCAGCAGCTTAGGGCGGGGCTCTAGCACAGATACGCAGTATTTT. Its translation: CASSLGRGSSTDTQYF.